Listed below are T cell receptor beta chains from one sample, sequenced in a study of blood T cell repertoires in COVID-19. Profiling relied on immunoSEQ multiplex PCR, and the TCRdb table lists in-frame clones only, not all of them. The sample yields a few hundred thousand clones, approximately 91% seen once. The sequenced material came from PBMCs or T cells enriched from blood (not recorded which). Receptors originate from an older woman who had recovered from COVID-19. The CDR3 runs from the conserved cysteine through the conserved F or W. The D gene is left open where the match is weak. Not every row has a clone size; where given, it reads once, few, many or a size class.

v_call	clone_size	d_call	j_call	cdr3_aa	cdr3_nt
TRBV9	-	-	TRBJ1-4	CASSPGRFTAGEKLFF	TGTGCCAGCAGCCCAGGCCGTTTTACGGCGGGGGAAAAACTGTTTTTT
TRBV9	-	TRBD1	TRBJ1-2	CASSAGTAALTYGYTF	TGTGCCAGCAGCGCCGGGACAGCTGCACTGACTTATGGCTACACCTTC
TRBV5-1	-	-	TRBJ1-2	CASSLGQPTTDYGYTF	TGCGCCAGCAGCTTAGGACAGCCCACGACGGACTATGGCTACACCTTC
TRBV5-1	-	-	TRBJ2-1	CASSLGDISYNEQFF	TGCGCCAGCAGCTTAGGGGACATATCCTACAATGAGCAGTTCTTC
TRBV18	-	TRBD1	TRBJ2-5	CASSPIQGEKETQYF	TGTGCCAGCTCACCGATACAGGGGGAAAAAGAGACCCAGTACTTC
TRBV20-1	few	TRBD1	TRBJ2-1	CSARGQGRVHNNEQFF	TGCAGTGCTCGTGGACAGGGGAGGGTACACAACAATGAGCAGTTCTTC
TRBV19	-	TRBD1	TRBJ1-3	CARQGQGASTNTIYF	TGTGCCAGACAAGGACAGGGGGCATCGACAAACACCATATATTTT
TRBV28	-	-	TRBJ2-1	CASSFNNEQFF	TGTGCCAGTTCGTTTAATAATGAGCAGTTCTTC
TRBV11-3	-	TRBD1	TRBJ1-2	CASSSTLWTGADYGYTF	TGTGCCAGCAGCTCTACACTATGGACAGGGGCCGACTATGGCTACACCTTC
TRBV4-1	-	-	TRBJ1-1	CAIGGGNTEAFF	TGCGCCATTGGGGGGGGAAACACTGAAGCTTTCTTT
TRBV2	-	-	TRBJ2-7	CASSGTAYEQYF	TGTGCCAGCAGTGGGACAGCCTACGAGCAGTACTTC
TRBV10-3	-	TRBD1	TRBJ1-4	CAISQDRGPEKLFF	TGTGCCATCAGCCAGGACAGGGGCCCTGAAAAACTGTTTTTT
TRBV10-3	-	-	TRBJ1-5	CAISESRTGFNQPQHF	TGTGCCATCAGTGAGTCTAGAACAGGGTTCAATCAGCCCCAGCATTTT
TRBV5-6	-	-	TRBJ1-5	CASSSNRAINQPQHF	TGTGCCAGCAGCTCCAACAGGGCAATAAATCAGCCCCAGCATTTT
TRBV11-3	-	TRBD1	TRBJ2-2	CASSPGTANELFF	TGTGCCAGCAGCCCCGGGACAGCGAATGAGCTGTTTTTT
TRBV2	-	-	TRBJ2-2	CASTQAWQLNTGELFF	TGTGCCAGCACCCAAGCGTGGCAGTTAAACACCGGGGAGCTGTTTTTT
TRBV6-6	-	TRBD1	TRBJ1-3	CASSFQGAAGNTIYF	TGTGCCAGCAGTTTTCAGGGGGCAGCTGGAAACACCATATATTTT
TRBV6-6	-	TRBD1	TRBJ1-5	CASSYRTGNQPQHF	TGTGCCAGCAGTTACAGGACAGGGAATCAGCCCCAGCATTTT
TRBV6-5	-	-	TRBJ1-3	CASRKPSGNTIYF	TGTGCCAGCAGAAAGCCCTCTGGAAACACCATATATTTT
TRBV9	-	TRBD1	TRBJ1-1	CASSVGQGAEAFF	TGTGCCAGCAGCGTAGGACAGGGGGCTGAAGCTTTCTTT
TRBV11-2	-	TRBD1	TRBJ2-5	CASSLVLGTGGRETQYF	TGTGCCAGCAGCTTAGTCCTCGGGACAGGGGGGAGAGAGACCCAGTACTTC
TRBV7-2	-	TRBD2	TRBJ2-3	CASSLAPRGGGPDTQYF	TGTGCCAGCAGCTTAGCACCGCGGGGGGGCGGGCCAGATACGCAGTATTTT
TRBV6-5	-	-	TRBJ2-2	CASSYSGSANTGELFF	TGTGCCAGCAGTTACAGCGGATCCGCGAACACCGGGGAGCTGTTTTTT
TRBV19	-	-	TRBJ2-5	CASSIGGVGETQYF	TGTGCCAGTAGTATCGGAGGGGTGGGAGAGACCCAGTACTTC
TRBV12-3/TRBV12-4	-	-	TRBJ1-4	CASSFATNEKLFF	TGTGCCAGCAGCTTTGCAACTAATGAAAAACTGTTTTTT
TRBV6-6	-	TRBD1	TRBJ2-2	CASSYDRGWLSGELFF	TGTGCCAGCAGTTACGACAGGGGGTGGTTGTCCGGGGAGCTGTTTTTT
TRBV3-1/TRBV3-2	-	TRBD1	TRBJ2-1	CASSRTGNEQFF	TGTGCCAGCAGCCGGACAGGGAACGAGCAGTTCTTC
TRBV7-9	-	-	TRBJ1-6	CASSPFRGKSSYNSPLHF	TGTGCCAGCAGCCCGTTCCGGGGGAAGAGCTCCTATAATTCACCCCTCCACTTT
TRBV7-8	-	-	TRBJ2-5	CASSLLELRGETQYF	TGTGCCAGCAGCTTATTGGAACTCAGGGGTGAGACCCAGTACTTC
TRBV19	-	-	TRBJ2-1	CASSWRPGYNEQFF	TGTGCCAGTAGTTGGAGGCCCGGATACAATGAGCAGTTCTTC
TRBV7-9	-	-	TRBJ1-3	CASSWQWNTIYF	TGTGCCAGCAGCTGGCAATGGAACACCATATATTTT
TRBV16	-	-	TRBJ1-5	CASTGGSNQPQHF	TGTGCCAGCACGGGGGGGAGCAATCAGCCCCAGCATTTT
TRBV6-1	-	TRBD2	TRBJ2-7	CASSDIGRVSSYEQYF	TGTGCCAGCAGTGACATCGGGAGGGTATCTTCCTACGAGCAGTACTTC
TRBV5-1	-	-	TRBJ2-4	CASASGTQNIQYF	TGCGCCAGCGCCTCCGGGACTCAAAACATTCAGTACTTC
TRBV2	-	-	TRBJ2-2	CASSERAGTGELFF	TGTGCCAGCAGTGAAAGGGCGGGGACCGGGGAGCTGTTTTTT
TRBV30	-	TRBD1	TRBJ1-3	CAWRTGGDTIYF	TGTGCCTGGAGGACAGGGGGAGACACCATATATTTT
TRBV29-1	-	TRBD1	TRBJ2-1	CSVNRGYNEQFF	TGCAGCGTTAACAGGGGTTACAATGAGCAGTTCTTC
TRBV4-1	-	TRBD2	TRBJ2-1	CASSHLGLAGMNNEQFF	TGCGCCAGCAGCCACCTCGGACTAGCGGGGATGAACAATGAGCAGTTCTTC
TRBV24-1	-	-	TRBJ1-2	CATSDRTERNYGYTF	TGTGCCACCAGTGACCGGACAGAACGTAACTATGGCTACACCTTC
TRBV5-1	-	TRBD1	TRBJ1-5	CASSRTGGNQPQHF	TGCGCCAGCAGTCGGACAGGGGGCAATCAGCCCCAGCATTTT
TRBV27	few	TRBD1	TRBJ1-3	CASRPGTGGSGNTIYF	TGTGCCAGCAGGCCTGGGACAGGGGGCTCTGGAAACACCATATATTTT
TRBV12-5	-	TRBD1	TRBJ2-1	CASGRQGGPHNEQFF	TGTGCTAGTGGTAGACAGGGGGGCCCCCACAATGAGCAGTTCTTC
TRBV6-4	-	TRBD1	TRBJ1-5	CASSQTGGSNQPQHF	TGTGCCAGCAGCCAGACAGGGGGAAGCAATCAGCCCCAGCATTTT
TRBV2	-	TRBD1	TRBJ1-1	CASSAGTGQNTEAFF	TGTGCCAGCAGCGCCGGGACAGGGCAGAACACTGAAGCTTTCTTT
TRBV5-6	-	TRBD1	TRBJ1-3	CASSLGPGQGLGNTIYF	TGTGCCAGCAGCTTGGGACCGGGACAGGGTCTTGGAAACACCATATATTTT